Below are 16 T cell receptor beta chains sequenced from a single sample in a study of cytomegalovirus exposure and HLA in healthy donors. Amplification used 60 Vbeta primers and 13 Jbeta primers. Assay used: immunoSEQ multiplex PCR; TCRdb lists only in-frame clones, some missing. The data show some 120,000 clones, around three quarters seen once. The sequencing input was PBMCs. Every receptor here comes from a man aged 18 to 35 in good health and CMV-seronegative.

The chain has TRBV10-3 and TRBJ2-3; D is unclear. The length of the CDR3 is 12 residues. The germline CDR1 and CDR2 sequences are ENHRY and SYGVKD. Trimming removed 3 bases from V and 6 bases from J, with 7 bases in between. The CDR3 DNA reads TGTGCCATCAGTGATGTTGGCGATACGCAGTATTTT. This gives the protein CAISDVGDTQYF.

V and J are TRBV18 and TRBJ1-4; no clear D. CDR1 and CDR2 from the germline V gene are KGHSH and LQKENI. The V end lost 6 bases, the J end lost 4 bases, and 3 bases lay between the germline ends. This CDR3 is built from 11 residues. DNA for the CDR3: TGTGCCAGCTCCTATAATGAAAAACTGTTTTTT. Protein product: CASSYNEKLFF. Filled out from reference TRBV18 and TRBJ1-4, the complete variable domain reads NAGVMQNPRHLVRRRGQEARLRCSPMKGHSHVYWYRQLPEEGLKFMVYLQKENIIDESGMPKERFSAEFPKEGPSILRIQQVVRGDSAAYFCASSYNEKLFFGSGTQLSVL.

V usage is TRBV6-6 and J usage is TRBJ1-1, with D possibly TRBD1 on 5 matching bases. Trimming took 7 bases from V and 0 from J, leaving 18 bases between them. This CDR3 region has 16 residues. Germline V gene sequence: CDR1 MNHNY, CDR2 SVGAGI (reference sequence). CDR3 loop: CASTPGRRGMNTEAFF. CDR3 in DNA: TGTGCCAGCACCCCCGGGAGAAGGGGCATGAACACTGAAGCTTTCTTT.

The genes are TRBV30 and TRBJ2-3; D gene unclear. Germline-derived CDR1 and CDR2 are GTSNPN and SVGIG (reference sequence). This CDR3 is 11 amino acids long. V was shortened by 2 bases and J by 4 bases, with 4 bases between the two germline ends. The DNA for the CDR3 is TGTGCCTGGAGTTTCGCAGATACGCAGTATTTT. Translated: CAWSFADTQYF.

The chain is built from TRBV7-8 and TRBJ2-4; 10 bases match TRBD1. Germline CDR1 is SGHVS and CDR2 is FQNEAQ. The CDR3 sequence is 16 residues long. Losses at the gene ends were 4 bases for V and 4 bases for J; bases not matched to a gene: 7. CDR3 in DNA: TGTGCCAGCAGCTCGACAGGGGGCGGGCAGAAAAACATTCAGTACTTC. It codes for CASSSTGGGQKNIQYF.

CDR3 sequence (DNA): TGTGCCAGCAGCTCGGGAATCACCTACGAGCAGTACGTC. It is translated as CASSSGITYEQYV. The chain employs TRBV7-8 and TRBJ2-7; TRBD2 is a possible D gene (5 bases). CDR3 length: 13 amino acids. V was clipped by 4 bases and J by 2 bases, with 9 bases between them. Germline V gene sequence: CDR1 SGHVS, CDR2 FQNEAQ.

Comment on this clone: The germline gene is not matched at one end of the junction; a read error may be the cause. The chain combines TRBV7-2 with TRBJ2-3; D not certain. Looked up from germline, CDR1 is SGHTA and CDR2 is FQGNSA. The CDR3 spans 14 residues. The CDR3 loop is CANSERLRTDTQYF. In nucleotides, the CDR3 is TGTGCCAACAGCGAACGGTTACGCACAGATACGCAGTATTTT.

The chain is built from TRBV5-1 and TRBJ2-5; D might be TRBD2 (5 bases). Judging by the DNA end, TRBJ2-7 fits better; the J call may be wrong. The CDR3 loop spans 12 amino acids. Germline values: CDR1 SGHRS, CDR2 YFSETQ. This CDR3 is CASSAEGYEQYF. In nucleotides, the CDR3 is TGCGCCAGCAGCGCCGAGGGCTACGAGCAGTACTTC.

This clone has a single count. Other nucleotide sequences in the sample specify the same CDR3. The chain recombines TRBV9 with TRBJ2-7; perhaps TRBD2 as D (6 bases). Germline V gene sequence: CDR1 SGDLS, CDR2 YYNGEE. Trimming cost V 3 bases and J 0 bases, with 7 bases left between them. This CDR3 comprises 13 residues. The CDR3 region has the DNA TGTGCCAGCAGCGCCGGGGGCTCCTACGAGCAGTACTTC. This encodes CASSAGGSYEQYF.

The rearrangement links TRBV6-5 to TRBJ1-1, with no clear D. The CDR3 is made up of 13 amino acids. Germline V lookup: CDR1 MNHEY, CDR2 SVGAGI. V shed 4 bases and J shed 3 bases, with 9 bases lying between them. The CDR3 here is CASSFAGHTEAFF. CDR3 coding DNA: TGTGCCAGCAGTTTTGCAGGCCACACTGAAGCTTTCTTT.

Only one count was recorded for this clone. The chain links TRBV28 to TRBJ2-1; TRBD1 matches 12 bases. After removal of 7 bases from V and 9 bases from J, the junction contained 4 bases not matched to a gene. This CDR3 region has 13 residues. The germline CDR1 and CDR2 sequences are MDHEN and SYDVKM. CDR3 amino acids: CASTGQGALEQFF. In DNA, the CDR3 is TGTGCCAGCACGGGACAGGGGGCGCTTGAGCAGTTCTTC.

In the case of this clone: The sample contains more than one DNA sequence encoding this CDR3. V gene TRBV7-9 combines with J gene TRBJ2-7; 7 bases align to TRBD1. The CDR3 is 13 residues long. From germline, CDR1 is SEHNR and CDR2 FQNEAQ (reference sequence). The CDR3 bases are TGTTCTAGCAGCTTAGGACAGGCAAACGAGCAGTACTTC. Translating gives CSSSLGQANEQYF.

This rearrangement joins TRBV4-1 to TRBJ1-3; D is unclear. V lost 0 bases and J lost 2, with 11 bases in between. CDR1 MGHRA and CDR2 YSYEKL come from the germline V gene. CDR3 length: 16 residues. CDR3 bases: TGCGCCAGCAGCCAAGACTACTATCCTCCTGGAAACACCATATATTTT. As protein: CASSQDYYPPGNTIYF.

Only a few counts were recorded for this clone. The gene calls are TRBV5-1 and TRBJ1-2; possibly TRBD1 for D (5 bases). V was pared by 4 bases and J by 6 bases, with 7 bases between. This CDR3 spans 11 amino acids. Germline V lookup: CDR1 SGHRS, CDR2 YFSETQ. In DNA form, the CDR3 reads TGCGCCAGCAGCGTAGGGGATGGCTACACCTTC. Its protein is CASSVGDGYTF.

The CDR3 region has the DNA TGTGCCAGCTCACCGCCCAGCTCCTACAATGAGCAGTTCTTC. The encoded protein is CASSPPSSYNEQFF. The rearrangement uses TRBV18 and TRBJ2-1; D gene unclear. CDR3 length: 14 amino acids. CDR1 is KGHSH, CDR2 LQKENI, per germline. V was pared by 3 bases and J by 0 bases, with 6 bases between. The full variable domain, its missing parts supplied by reference TRBV18 and TRBJ2-1, is NAGVMQNPRHLVRRRGQEARLRCSPMKGHSHVYWYRQLPEEGLKFMVYLQKENIIDESGMPKERFSAEFPKEGPSILRIQQVVRGDSAAYFCASSPPSSYNEQFFGPGTRLTVL.

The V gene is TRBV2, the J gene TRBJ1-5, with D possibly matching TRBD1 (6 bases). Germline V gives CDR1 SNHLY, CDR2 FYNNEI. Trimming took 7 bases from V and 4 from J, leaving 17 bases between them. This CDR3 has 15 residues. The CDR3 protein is CASTLEGGSNQPQHF. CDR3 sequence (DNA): TGTGCCAGCACCTTAGAGGGGGGGAGTAATCAGCCCCAGCATTTT.